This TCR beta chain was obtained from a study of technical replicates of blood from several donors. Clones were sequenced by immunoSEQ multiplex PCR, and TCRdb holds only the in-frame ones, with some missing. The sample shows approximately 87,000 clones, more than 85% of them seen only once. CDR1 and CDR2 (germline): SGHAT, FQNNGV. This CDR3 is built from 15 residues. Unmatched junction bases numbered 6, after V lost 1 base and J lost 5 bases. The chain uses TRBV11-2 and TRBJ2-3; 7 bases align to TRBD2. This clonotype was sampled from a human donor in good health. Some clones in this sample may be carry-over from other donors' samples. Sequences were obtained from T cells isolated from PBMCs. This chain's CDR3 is CASSLAGGGGDTQYF. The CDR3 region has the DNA TGTGCCAGCAGCTTAGCCGGCGGGGGTGGAGATACGCAGTATTTT.